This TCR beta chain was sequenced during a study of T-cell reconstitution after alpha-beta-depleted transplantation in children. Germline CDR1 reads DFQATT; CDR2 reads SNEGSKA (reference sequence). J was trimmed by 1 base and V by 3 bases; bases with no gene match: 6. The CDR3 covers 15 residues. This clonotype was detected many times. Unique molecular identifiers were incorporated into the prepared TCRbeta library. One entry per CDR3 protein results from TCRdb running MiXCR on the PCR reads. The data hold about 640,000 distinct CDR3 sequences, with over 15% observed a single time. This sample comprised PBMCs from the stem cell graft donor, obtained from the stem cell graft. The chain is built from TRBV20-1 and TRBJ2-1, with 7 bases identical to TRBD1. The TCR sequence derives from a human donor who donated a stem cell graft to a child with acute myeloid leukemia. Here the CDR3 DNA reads TGCAGTGCTAGTACAGGGGTAGGATCCTACAATGAGCAGTTCTTC. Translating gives CSASTGVGSYNEQFF.